This T cell receptor (beta chain) was profiled in a study of T cells in Graves' hyperthyroidism and ophthalmopathy. The CDR3 loop spans 18 amino acids. The V gene's germline CDR1 is MDHEN and CDR2 SYDVKM. Deletions cut 1 base from V and 3 bases from J, with 21 bases between. Regions amplified from RNA transcripts were the TCR beta CDR3 regions. In the first-round RT-PCR of the TCR CDR3, the HTBI primer set was used. TCRdb independently ran MiXCR on the multiplex PCR reads; one entry per CDR3 protein. This table has 350,000 to 400,000 distinct CDR3 sequences, approximately 17% appearing once. Fresh peripheral blood, approximately 9.1 ml, was the source of the PBMCs. This clonotype was counted many times.

The V and J genes are TRBV28 and TRBJ2-5; D ambiguous. This TCR was recovered from a man aged 18 to 29 with Graves' ophthalmopathy. The sample was blood. The CDR3 region has the DNA TGTGCCAGCAGTTTATCCCGACGGCAAGGTGTCACAGAAGAGACCCAGTACTTC. This sequence encodes CASSLSRRQGVTEETQYF.